A selection of T cell receptor beta chains follows, all from one sample in a study of liver allograft versus peripheral blood T cells. TCRdb called the reads again in MiXCR, with one record for every CDR3 protein. Of around 2,900 distinct CDR3 sequences in the sample, 16% were seen once. These receptors were obtained from a human patient who had a liver transplant. T cells may partly derive from the graft donor. CDR3s include the opening cysteine and the closing phenylalanine or tryptophan. D genes are given only for firm matches. The listing skips clone size in some rows; elsewhere it reads once, few, many or a size class.

D: .
J: TRBJ2-7
V: TRBV5-4
size: medium-sized
CDR3: CASSPWTASPDEQYF
DNA: TGTGCCAGCAGCCCCTGGACAGCCTCCCCTGACGAGCAGTACTTC

D: .
J: TRBJ1-6
V: TRBV6-1
size: medium-sized
CDR3: CASSELDSWGEWYSPLHF
DNA: TGTGCCAGCAGTGAGTTGGACAGCTGGGGAGAATGGTACTCACCCCTCCACTTT

D: .
J: TRBJ1-1
V: TRBV20-1
size: few
CDR3: CSAQGPPNTEAFF
DNA: TGCAGTGCACAGGGACCGCCGAACACTGAAGCTTTCTTT

D: TRBD1
J: TRBJ2-2
V: TRBV29-1
size: large
CDR3: CSVGDRRAGELFF
DNA: TGCAGCGTCGGGGACAGGCGCGCCGGGGAGCTGTTTTTT

D: TRBD1
J: TRBJ1-2
V: TRBV18
size: medium-sized
CDR3: CASSTGQGAYGYTF
DNA: TGTGCCAGCTCAACGGGACAGGGGGCGTATGGCTACACCTTC

D: .
J: TRBJ1-1
V: TRBV20-1
size: .
CDR3: CSARRMNTEAFF
DNA: TGCAGTGCCAGGAGAATGAACACTGAAGCTTTCTTT

D: .
J: TRBJ2-7
V: TRBV6-1
size: medium-sized
CDR3: CASRGPGTPFSEQYF
DNA: TGTGCCAGCAGGGGTCCCGGGACGCCCTTCTCGGAGCAGTACTTC

D: .
J: TRBJ2-4
V: TRBV12-3/TRBV12-4
size: medium-sized
CDR3: CASRVAKNIQYF
DNA: TGTGCCAGCAGGGTCGCCAAAAACATTCAGTACTTC

D: .
J: TRBJ1-5
V: TRBV27
size: .
CDR3: CASSLSIQETSNQPQHF
DNA: TGTGCCAGCAGTTTATCGATCCAGGAGACTAGCAATCAGCCCCAGCATTTT

D: .
J: TRBJ1-1
V: TRBV6-5
size: few
CDR3: CASSPQPGDTEAFF
DNA: TGTGCCAGCAGCCCTCAGCCAGGGGACACTGAAGCTTTCTTT

D: .
J: TRBJ1-2
V: TRBV3-1
size: .
CDR3: CASSQDPTNYGYTF
DNA: TGTGCCAGCAGCCAAGATCCCACTAACTATGGCTACACCTTC